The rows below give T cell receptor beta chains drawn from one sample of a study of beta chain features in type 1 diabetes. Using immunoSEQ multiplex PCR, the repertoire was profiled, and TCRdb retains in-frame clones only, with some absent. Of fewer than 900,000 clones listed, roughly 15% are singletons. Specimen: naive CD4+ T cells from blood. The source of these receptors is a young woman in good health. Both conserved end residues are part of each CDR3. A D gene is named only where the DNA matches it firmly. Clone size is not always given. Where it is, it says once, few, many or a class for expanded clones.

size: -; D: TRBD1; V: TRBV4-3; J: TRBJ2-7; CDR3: CASSHLMTGGFREQYF; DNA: TGCGCCAGCAGCCACCTCATGACAGGGGGCTTTCGCGAGCAGTACTTC
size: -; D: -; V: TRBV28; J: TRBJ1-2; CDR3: CASSSAGEGWGYTF; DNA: TGTGCCAGCAGTTCTGCAGGGGAAGGATGGGGCTACACCTTC
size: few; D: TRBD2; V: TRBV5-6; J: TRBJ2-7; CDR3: CASSLTGTSGTYEQYF; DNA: TGTGCCAGCAGCTTGACCGGGACTAGCGGGACCTACGAGCAGTACTTC
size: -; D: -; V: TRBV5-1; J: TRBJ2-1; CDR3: CASSLDRSGDEQFF; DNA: TGCGCCAGCAGCTTGGACAGGTCGGGCGATGAGCAGTTCTTC
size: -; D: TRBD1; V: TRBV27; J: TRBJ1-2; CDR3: CASSPDRGIGGYTF; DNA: TGTGCCAGCAGCCCGGACAGGGGGATCGGTGGCTACACCTTC
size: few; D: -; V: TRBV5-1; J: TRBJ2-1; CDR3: CASSLVRVSYNEQFF; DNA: TGCGCCAGCAGCTTGGTGAGAGTATCCTACAATGAGCAGTTCTTC
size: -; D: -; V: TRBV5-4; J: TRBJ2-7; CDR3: CASSSDSYEQYF; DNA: TGTGCCAGCAGCAGTGACTCCTACGAGCAGTACTTC
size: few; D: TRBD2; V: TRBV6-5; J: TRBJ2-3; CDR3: CASSFRTSGSRDTQYF; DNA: TGTGCCAGCAGTTTCCGGACTAGCGGGAGTCGAGATACGCAGTATTTT
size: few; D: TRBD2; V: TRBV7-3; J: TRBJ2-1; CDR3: CASSLGLAGYYNEQFF; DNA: TGTGCCAGCAGCCTCGGACTAGCGGGGTACTACAATGAGCAGTTCTTC
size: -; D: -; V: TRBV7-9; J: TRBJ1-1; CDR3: CASSLGVGNTEAFF; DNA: TGTGCCAGCAGCTTAGGTGTTGGGAACACTGAAGCTTTCTTT
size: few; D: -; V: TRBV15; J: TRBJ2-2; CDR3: CATSRKHAGNRRSGELFF; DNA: TGTGCCACCAGCCGCAAACATGCGGGAAATCGGAGGTCCGGGGAGCTGTTTTTT
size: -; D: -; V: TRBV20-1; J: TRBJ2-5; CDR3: CSARDGVKQYF; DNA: TGCAGTGCTAGAGATGGGGTAAAGCAGTACTTC
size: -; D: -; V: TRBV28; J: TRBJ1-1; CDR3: CASCNLRATQAFF; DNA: TGTGCCAGCTGTAACCTGCGAGCCACTCAAGCTTTCTTT
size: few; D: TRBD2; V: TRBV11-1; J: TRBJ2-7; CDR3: CASSLVPPRTSGFYEQYF; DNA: TGTGCCAGCAGCTTAGTGCCCCCCCGGACTAGCGGGTTCTACGAGCAGTACTTC
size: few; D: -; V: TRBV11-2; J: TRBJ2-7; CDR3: CASSLLGVGVIEQYF; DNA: TGTGCCAGCAGCTTACTAGGGGTGGGGGTTATTGAGCAGTACTTC
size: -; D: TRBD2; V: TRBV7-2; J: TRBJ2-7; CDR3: CASSLAGTSGPHEQYF; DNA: TGTGCCAGCAGCTTAGCCGGGACTAGCGGGCCCCACGAGCAGTACTTC
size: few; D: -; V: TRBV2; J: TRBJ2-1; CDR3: CASSGGSSASSYNEQFF; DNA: TGTGCCAGCAGTGGGGGGTCTAGCGCCAGCTCCTACAATGAGCAGTTCTTC
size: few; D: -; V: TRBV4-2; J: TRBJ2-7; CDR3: CASSQDTTGTAHF; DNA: TGTGCCAGCAGCCAGGATACCACCGGGACGGCGCACTTC
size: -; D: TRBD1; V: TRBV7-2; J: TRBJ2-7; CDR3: CASSLRQGVNYEQYF; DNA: TGTGCCAGCAGCTTACGACAGGGGGTAAACTACGAGCAGTACTTC
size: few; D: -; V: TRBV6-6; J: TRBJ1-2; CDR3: CAAAGNYGYTF; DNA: TGTGCCGCGGCAGGAAACTATGGCTACACCTTC
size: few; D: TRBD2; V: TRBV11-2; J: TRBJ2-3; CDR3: CASSFSGRRYF; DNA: TGTGCCAGCAGCTTTAGCGGGAGGCGGTATTTT
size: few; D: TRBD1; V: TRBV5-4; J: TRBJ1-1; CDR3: CASSTEDRRTEAFF; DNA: TGTGCCAGCAGCACGGAGGACAGGCGGACTGAAGCTTTCTTT
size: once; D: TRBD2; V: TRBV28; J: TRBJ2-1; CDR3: CASSPETSGLRLNEQFF; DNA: TGTGCCAGCAGCCCTGAGACTAGCGGGCTCCGACTCAATGAGCAGTTCTTC
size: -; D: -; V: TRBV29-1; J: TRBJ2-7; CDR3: CSAAVSGDLNEQYF; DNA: TGCAGCGCTGCAGTCTCGGGGGATCTCAACGAGCAGTACTTC
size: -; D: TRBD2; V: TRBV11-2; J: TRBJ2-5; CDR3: CASSPPGLAGGLGTQYF; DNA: TGTGCCAGCAGCCCCCCGGGACTAGCGGGAGGCCTGGGGACCCAGTACTTC
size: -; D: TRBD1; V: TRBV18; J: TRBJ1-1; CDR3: CASSPRGQGRNTEAFF; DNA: TGTGCCAGCTCACCTCGGGGACAGGGGAGAAACACTGAAGCTTTCTTT
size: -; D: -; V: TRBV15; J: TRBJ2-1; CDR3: CATSREGRSYNEQFF; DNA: TGTGCCACCAGCAGAGAGGGGAGATCCTACAATGAGCAGTTCTTC
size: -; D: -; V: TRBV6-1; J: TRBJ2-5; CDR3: CASRATLETQYF; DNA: TGTGCCAGCCGGGCGACGTTGGAGACCCAGTACTTC
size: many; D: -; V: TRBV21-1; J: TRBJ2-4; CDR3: CASSKDVAGVLAKNIQYF; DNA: TGTGCCAGCAGCAAAGATGTAGCAGGAGTACTAGCCAAAAACATTCAGTACTTC
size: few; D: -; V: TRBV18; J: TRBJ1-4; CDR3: CASSRNDLQGEKLFF; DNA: TGTGCCAGCTCACGGAACGATCTCCAGGGCGAAAAACTGTTTTTT
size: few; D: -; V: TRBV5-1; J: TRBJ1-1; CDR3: CASSANGGLGMNTEAFF; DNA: TGCGCCAGCAGCGCGAATGGGGGTTTGGGCATGAACACTGAAGCTTTCTTT